The 2 T cell receptor beta chains reported below all come from one sample, sequenced in a study of early T cells in non-severe SARS-CoV-2 infection. TCRdb recomputed calls from the 5' RACE reads with MiXCR, one row per CDR3 protein. The sample has over 50,000 distinct CDR3 sequences, roughly 12% seen once. The sequenced sample consisted of whole blood. The receptors were gathered from an adult who was a healthcare worker with PCR-confirmed SARS-CoV-2 infection or an uninfected control (not recorded which).

The rearrangement links TRBV10-2 to TRBJ2-7; unclear D gene. With 6 bases removed from V and 6 bases from J, the gap between germline ends came to 12 bases. Germline CDR1 reads WSHSY; CDR2 reads SAAADI. CDR3 size: 12 residues. This chain's CDR3 is CASSDDPAEQYF. CDR3 coding DNA: TGCGCCAGCAGCGACGACCCGGCCGAGCAGTACTTC.

The chain carries TRBV12-3 or TRBV12-4 and TRBJ2-1, with 16 bases matching TRBD2. Unmatched junction bases numbered 7, after V lost 6 bases and J lost 8 bases. The CDR3 covers 16 residues. The CDR3 is CASSGTSGRGVYEQFF. The CDR3 coding sequence is TGTGCCAGCAGCGGGACTAGCGGGAGGGGGGTGTATGAGCAGTTCTTC.